One T cell receptor beta chain is described in this entry. What it binds is not known. Genomic DNA belonging to each subset was distributed in equal measure over several immunoSEQ plates. Clones were sequenced by immunoSEQ multiplex PCR, and TCRdb holds only the in-frame ones, with some missing. Found here are about 2.1 million clones, around 95% of them singletons; the top ten hold over 1.5%. Terminally differentiated effector memory CD45RA+ cells were left out of the naive CD8 fraction, which was CD45RO-negative and positively selected for CCR7. The trim removed 5 bases at V and 1 base at J, leaving 3 bases unmatched. The CDR3 contains 14 residues. Germline V gene lookup returns CDR1 LNHDA and CDR2 SQIVND (reference sequence). This sample was included in a study of shared clonotypes between healthy human individuals. Study-wide results and caveats: Estimated richness values were generally larger in naive subsets than in memory subsets.

The rearrangement links TRBV19 to TRBJ1-2, with 8 bases that match TRBD1. The sequenced sample consisted of naive CD8+ T cells from PBMCs. The source is a man aged 18 to 30 in good health. Some clones in this sample may be carry-over from other donors' samples. In DNA, the CDR3 is TGTGCCAGTAGTCCCGACAGGGGTAACTATGGCTACACCTTC. It translates to CASSPDRGNYGYTF.